The 8 T cell receptor beta chains given below trace back to one sample, sequenced in a study of blood T cell repertoires in COVID-19. Method: immunoSEQ multiplex PCR; TCRdb's copy keeps in-frame clones and lacks some. The sample includes roughly 81,000 clones, more than 75% seen only once; the top ten take about 10%. Input material: peripheral blood. These receptor sequences come from a man aged 55 to 70 with acute or convalescent COVID-19.

This clone is medium-sized (0.01 to 0.1%) in the sample. The chain recombines TRBV27 with TRBJ2-7; 15 bases are a match to TRBD2. Germline CDR1 reads MNHEY; CDR2 reads SMNVEV (reference sequence). The CDR3 spans 16 residues. V dropped 3 bases and J dropped 7; count of bases not matched to a gene: 7. As DNA, the CDR3 is TGTGCCAGCAGTTTTCCCCGGACTAGCGGGAGGGGGGAGCAGTACTTC. Residues: CASSFPRTSGRGEQYF.

The chain carries TRBV11-2 and TRBJ2-5, with D maybe TRBD2 (6 bases). The CDR3 contains 14 residues. The germline V and J ends were trimmed by 6 bases and 4 bases, with 15 bases remaining between them. The germline V gene encodes CDR1 SGHAT and CDR2 FQNNGV. CDR3 sequence: CASSRGLGTETQYF. As DNA, the CDR3 is TGTGCCAGCAGTAGGGGACTTGGCACAGAGACCCAGTACTTC.

In this sample, this clone turned up a few times. The V gene is TRBV6-4, the J gene TRBJ1-2; 8 bases line up with TRBD1. The CDR3 runs 14 residues. The germline CDR1 and CDR2 sequences are MRHNA and SNTAGT. V was pared by 6 bases and J by 4 bases, with 7 bases of the junction left unmatched. In DNA, the CDR3 is TGTGCCAGCAGCCCCGGACAGGGTTCCTATGGCTACACCTTC. Translating gives CASSPGQGSYGYTF.

The rearrangement joins TRBV28 to TRBJ2-5, with D possibly being TRBD1 (6 bases). Trimming left V 5 bases short and J 5 bases short, with 15 bases between. Germline-derived CDR1 and CDR2 are MDHEN and SYDVKM. The CDR3 spans 14 residues. CDR3 sequence reads: CASSEVGQGETQYF. The CDR3 nucleotides are TGTGCCAGCAGTGAGGTGGGGCAGGGGGAGACCCAGTACTTC.

The genes are TRBV30 and TRBJ2-7; 7 bases map to TRBD2. This CDR3 has 13 amino acids. The J segment lost 3 bases and the V segment lost 2 bases, leaving 4 bases of the junction unmatched. Germline CDR1 reads GTSNPN; CDR2 reads SVGIG (reference sequence). CDR3 nucleotides: TGTGCCTGGAGTAGCGGGGCCCGCTACGAGCAGTACTTC. Amino acid sequence: CAWSSGARYEQYF. Using reference TRBV30 and TRBJ2-7 for the parts outside the CDR3, the full variable domain is SQTIHQWPATLVQPVGSPLSLECTVEGTSNPNLYWYRQAAGRGLQLLFYSVGIGQISSEVPQNLSASRPQDRQFILSSKKLLLSDSGFYLCAWSSGARYEQYFGPGTRLTVT.

On this clone itself: Other nucleotide sequences from this sample produce the same CDR3. In DNA, the CDR3 is TGCGCCAGCAGCCAAGACGGAAGCGGGGGGGTCTACGAGCAGTACTTC. Translating gives CASSQDGSGGVYEQYF. The chain is built from TRBV4-1 and TRBJ2-7; 10 bases map to TRBD2. V was clipped by 0 bases and J by 3 bases; unmatched bases: 5. The length of the CDR3 is 16 residues. Germline values: CDR1 MGHRA, CDR2 YSYEKL.

The chain employs TRBV5-4 and TRBJ1-1, with D unclear. Germline assignment: CDR1 SGHNT and CDR2 YYREEE (reference sequence). This CDR3 has 12 amino acids. The V gene lost 4 bases and the J gene lost 8 bases, with 12 bases spanning the gap. CDR3 sequence (DNA): TGTGCCAGCAGCCTAAATGGTGCCGAAGCTTTCTTT. Amino acids: CASSLNGAEAFF.

In this sample, this clone turned up once. The gene calls are TRBV4-2 and TRBJ1-1; D uncertain. Germline loops: CDR1 LGHNA, CDR2 YNFKEQ. The CDR3 totals 15 residues. The V end lost 1 base, the J end lost 1 base, and 10 bases lay between the germline ends. DNA for the CDR3: TGTGCCAGCAGCCAAGGGTCCGAGGGGAACACTGAAGCTTTCTTT. Protein: CASSQGSEGNTEAFF.